The source of this T cell receptor beta chain is a study of blood T cell repertoires in COVID-19. V lost 5 bases, J lost 6 bases, and 4 bases stayed unmatched. Germline V CDR1 and CDR2: MNHEY, SVGEGT. CDR3 length: 13 amino acids. Sequencing was performed with immunoSEQ multiplex PCR; in TCRdb, only in-frame clones are kept and a portion is missing. The profile shows about 380,000 clones, approximately 90% of them singletons. The specimen was PBMCs or T cells enriched from blood (not recorded which). The clonotype comes from a woman aged 18-35 years who had recovered from COVID-19. The V call is TRBV6-2 or TRBV6-3, the J call TRBJ2-3; 8 bases fit TRBD1. The CDR3 loop reads CASSRTGRDTQYF. Here the CDR3 DNA reads TGTGCCAGCAGTAGGACAGGGCGGGATACGCAGTATTTT.